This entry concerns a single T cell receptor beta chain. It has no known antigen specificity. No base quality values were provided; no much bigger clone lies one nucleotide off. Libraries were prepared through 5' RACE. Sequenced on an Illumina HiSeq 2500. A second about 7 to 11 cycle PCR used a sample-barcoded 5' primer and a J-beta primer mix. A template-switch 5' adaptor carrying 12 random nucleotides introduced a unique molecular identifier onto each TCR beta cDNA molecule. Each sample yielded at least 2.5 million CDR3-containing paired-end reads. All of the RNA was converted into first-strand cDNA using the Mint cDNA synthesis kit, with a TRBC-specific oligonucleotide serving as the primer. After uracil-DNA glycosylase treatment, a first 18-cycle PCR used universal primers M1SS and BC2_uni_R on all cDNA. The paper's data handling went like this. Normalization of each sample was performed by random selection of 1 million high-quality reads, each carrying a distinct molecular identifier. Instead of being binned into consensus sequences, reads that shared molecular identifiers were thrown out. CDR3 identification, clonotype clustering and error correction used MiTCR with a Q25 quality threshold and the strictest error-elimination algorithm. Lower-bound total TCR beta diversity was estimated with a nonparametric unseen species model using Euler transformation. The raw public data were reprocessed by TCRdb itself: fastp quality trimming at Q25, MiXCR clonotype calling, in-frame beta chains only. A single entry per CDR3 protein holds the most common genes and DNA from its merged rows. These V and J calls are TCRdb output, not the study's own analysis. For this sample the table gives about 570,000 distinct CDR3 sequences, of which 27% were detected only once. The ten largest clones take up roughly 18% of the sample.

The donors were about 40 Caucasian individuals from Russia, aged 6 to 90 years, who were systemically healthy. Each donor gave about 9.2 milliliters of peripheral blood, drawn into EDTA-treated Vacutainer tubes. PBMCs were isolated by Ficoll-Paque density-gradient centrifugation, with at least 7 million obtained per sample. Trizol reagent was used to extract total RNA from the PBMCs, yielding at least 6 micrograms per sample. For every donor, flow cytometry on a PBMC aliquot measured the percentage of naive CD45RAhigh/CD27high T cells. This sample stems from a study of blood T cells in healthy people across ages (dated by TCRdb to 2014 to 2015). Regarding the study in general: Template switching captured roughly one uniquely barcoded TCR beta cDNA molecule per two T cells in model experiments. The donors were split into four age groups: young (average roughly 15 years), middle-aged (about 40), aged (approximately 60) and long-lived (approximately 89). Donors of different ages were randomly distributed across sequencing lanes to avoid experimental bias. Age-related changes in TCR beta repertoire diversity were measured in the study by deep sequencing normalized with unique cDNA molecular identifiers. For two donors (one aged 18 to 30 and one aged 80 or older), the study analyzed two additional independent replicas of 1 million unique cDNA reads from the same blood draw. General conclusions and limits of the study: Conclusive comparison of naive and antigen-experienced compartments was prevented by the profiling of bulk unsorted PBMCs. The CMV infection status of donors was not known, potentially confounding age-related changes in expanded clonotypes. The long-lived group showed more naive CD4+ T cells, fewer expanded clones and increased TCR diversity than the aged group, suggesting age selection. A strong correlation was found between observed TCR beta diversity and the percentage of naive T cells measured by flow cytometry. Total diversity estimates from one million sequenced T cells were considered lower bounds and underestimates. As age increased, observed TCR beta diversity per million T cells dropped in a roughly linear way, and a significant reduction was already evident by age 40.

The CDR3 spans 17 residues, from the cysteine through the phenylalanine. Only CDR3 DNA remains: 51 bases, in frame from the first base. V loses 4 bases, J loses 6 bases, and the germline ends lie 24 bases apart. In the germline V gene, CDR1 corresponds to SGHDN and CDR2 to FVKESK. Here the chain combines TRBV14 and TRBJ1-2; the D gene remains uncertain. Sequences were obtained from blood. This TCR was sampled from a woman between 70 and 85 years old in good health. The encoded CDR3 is CASSPLSYRVAADGYTF. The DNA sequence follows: TGTGCCAGCAGCCCCCTGTCTTATCGGGTGGCAGCCGATGGCTACACCTTC.